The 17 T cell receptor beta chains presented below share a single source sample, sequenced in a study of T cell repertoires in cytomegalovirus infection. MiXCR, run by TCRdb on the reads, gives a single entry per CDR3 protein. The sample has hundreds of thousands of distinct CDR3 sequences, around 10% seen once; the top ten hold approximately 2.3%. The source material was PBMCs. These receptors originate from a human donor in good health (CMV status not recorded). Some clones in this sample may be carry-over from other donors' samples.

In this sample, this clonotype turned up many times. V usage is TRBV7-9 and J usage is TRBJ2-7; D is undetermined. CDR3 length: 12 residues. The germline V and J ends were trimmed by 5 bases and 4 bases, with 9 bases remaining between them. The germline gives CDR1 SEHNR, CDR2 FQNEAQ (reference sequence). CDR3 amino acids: CASSPDHYEQYV. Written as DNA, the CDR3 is TGTGCCAGCAGCCCGGATCATTACGAGCAGTACGTC.

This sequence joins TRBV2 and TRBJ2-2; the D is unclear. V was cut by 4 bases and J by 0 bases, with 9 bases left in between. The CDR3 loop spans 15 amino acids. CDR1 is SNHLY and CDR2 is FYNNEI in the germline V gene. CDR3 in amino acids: CASSAGGPNTGELFF. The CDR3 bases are TGTGCCAGCAGTGCTGGCGGCCCGAACACCGGGGAGCTGTTTTTT.

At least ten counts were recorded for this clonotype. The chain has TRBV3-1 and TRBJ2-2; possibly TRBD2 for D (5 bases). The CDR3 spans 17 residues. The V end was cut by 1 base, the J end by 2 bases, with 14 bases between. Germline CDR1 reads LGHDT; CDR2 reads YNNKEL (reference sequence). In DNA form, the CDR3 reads TGTGCCAGCAGCCAAGGGAAAACTAGTGGTAACACCGGGGAGCTGTTTTTT. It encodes CASSQGKTSGNTGELFF.

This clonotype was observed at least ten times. CDR3 sequence: CASSYYTLTADTQYF. The CDR3 region has the DNA TGTGCCAGCAGTTACTATACCCTAACAGCGGATACGCAGTATTTT. V and J are TRBV6-2 or TRBV6-3 and TRBJ2-3; D is unclear. This CDR3 is built from 15 residues. CDR1 MNHEY and CDR2 SVGEGT come from the germline V gene. V gave up 1 base and J gave up 6 bases, with 14 bases separating them.

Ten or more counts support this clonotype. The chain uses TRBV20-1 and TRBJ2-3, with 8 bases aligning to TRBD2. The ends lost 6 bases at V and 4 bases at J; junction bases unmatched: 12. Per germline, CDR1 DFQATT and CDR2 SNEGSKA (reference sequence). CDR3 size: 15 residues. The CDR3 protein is CSAGGAGGRPDTQYF. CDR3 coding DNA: TGCAGTGCCGGAGGGGCGGGGGGCCGGCCAGATACGCAGTATTTT.

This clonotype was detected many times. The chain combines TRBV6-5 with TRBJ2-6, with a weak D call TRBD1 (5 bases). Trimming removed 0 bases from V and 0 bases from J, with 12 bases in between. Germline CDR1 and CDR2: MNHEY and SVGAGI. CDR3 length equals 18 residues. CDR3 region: CASSYSSQGPSGANVLTF. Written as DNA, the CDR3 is TGTGCCAGCAGTTACTCGAGCCAGGGCCCCTCTGGGGCCAACGTCCTGACTTTC.

The CDR3 DNA sequence: TGTGCCAGCAGTTACCCGCAGGGGGCGGGAGATACGCAGTATTTT. It specifies CASSYPQGAGDTQYF. The rearrangement uses TRBV6-2 or TRBV6-3 and TRBJ2-3; TRBD1 agrees at 8 bases. Germline V gives CDR1 MNHEY, CDR2 SVGEGT. The junction had 6 bases not matched to a gene; V was cut back by 2 bases and J by 5 bases. The CDR3 extends over 15 amino acids.

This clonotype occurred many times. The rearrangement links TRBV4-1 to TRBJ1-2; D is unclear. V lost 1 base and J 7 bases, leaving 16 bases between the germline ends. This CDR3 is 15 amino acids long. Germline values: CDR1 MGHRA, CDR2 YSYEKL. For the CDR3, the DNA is TGCGCCAGCAGCCAAGTATTATCAACAGAGCGTGGCTACACCTTC. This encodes CASSQVLSTERGYTF.

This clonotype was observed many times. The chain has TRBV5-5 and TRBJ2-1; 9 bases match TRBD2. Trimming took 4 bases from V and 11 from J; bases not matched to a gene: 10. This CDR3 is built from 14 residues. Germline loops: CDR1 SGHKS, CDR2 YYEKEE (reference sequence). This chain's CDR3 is CASSPGAGGLKQFF. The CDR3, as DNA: TGTGCCAGCAGCCCGGGGGCGGGGGGGCTTAAGCAGTTCTTC.

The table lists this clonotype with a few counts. For the CDR3, the DNA is TGTGCCAGCCTCTTTGGGGAGGTGGGCGAGCAGTACGTC. As protein: CASLFGEVGEQYV. The chain is built from TRBV28 and TRBJ2-7, with a tentative D call TRBD2 (6 bases). This CDR3 has 13 amino acids. Germline lookup yields CDR1 MDHEN and CDR2 SYDVKM. Trimming left V 8 bases short and J 6 bases short, with 17 bases between.

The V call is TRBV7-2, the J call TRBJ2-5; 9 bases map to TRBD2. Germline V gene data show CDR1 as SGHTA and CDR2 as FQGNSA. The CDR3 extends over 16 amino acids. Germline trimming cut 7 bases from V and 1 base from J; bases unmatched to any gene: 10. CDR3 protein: CASTSGVTSGQETQYF. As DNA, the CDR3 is TGTGCCAGCACCAGCGGGGTGACTAGCGGCCAAGAGACCCAGTACTTC.

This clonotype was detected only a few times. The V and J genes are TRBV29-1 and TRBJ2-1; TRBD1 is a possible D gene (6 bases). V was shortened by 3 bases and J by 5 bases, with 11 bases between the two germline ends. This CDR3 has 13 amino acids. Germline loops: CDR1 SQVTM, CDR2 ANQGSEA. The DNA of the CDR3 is TGCAGCGTTGAGGTAACAGGGAACAATGAGCAGTTCTTC. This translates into CSVEVTGNNEQFF.

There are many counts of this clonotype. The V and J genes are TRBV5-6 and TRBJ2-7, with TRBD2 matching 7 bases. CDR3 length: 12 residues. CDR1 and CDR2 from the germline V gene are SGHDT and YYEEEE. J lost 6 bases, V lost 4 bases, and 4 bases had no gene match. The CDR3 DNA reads TGTGCCAGCAGCCGTGGCGGGGGCGAGCAGTACGTC. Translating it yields CASSRGGGEQYV.

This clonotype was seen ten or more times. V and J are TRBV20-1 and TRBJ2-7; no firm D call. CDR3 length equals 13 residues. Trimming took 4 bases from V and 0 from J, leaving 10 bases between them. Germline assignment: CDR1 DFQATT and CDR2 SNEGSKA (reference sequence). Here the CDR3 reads CSANPSDSYEQYV. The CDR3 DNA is TGCAGTGCTAACCCCTCTGACTCCTACGAGCAGTACGTC.

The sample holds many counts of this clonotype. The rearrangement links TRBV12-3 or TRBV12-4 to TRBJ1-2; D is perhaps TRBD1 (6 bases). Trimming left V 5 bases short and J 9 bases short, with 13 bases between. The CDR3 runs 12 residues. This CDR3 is CASSNRAFSYTF. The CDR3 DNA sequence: TGTGCCAGCAGTAACAGGGCTTTCAGCTACACCTTC.

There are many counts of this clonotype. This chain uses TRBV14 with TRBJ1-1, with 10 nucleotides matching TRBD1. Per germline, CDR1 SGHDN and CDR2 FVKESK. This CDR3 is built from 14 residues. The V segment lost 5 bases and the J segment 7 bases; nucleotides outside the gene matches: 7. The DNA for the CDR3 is TGTGCCAGCAGCGAGCGGGACAGGGGAATTGAAGCTTTCTTT. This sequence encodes CASSERDRGIEAFF.

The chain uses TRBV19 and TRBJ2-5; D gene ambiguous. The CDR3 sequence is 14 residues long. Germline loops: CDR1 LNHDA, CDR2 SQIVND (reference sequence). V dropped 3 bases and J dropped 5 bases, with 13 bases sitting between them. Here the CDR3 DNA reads TGTGCCAGTAGTATGCCGGCGCGACGGGAGACCCAGTACTTC. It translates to CASSMPARRETQYF.